These 5 T cell receptor beta chains came from one sample sequenced in a study of blood T cell repertoires in COVID-19. Sequencing was performed with immunoSEQ multiplex PCR; in TCRdb, only in-frame clones are kept and a portion is missing. The table has a few hundred thousand clones, 80% to 90% seen once. Sequenced sample: PBMCs or T cells enriched from blood (not recorded which). Source of these receptors: a woman aged 40 to 49 with acute COVID-19.

V and J are TRBV3-1 (or the pseudogene TRBV3-2) and TRBJ1-2; D might be TRBD1 (6 bases). CDR1 and CDR2 (germline): LGHDT, YNNKEL (reference sequence). The CDR3 has 13 residues. Trimming shortened V by 4 bases and J by 4 bases, and 10 bases separated the two germline ends. Written as DNA, the CDR3 is TGTGCCAGCAGCCCCCAACAGGGCTATGGCTACACCTTC. It encodes CASSPQQGYGYTF.

The rearrangement links TRBV4-1 to TRBJ1-1; D possibly corresponds to TRBD1 (5 bases). CDR3 size: 13 residues. V lost 4 bases and J 11 bases, leaving 17 bases between the germline ends. The germline V gene encodes CDR1 MGHRA and CDR2 YSYEKL. The chain's CDR3 is CASSPTTVPAAFF. Written as DNA, the CDR3 is TGCGCCAGCAGCCCCACGACAGTCCCTGCTGCTTTCTTT.

This sequence joins TRBV10-3 and TRBJ2-7; 7 nucleotides agree with TRBD2. The V segment lost 7 bases and the J segment 6 bases; nucleotides outside the gene matches: 12. The CDR3 runs to 14 residues. CDR1 ENHRY and CDR2 SYGVKD come from the germline V gene. CDR3 sequence: CAITPRSGALEQYF. The DNA of the CDR3 is TGTGCCATCACACCCCGCAGCGGGGCCCTCGAGCAGTACTTC.

V is TRBV9 and J is TRBJ2-2; TRBD2 aligns across 14 bases. CDR1 is SGDLS, CDR2 YYNGEE, per germline. V trimming: 5 bases; J trimming: 3 bases; junction bases outside the gene matches: 15. The CDR3 sequence is 20 residues long. The CDR3, as DNA: TGTGCCAGCAGGGCGCTAGCCGGGACTAGCGGGAGAGCAGACACCGGGGAGCTGTTTTTT. It yields the protein CASRALAGTSGRADTGELFF.

The chain carries TRBV28 and TRBJ2-6, with D perhaps matching TRBD1 (5 bases). Germline V gene sequence: CDR1 MDHEN, CDR2 SYDVKM. This CDR3 region has 15 residues. The V and J ends lost 6 bases and 4 bases respectively, with 13 bases between them. CDR3 nucleotides: TGTGCCAGCAGAAGACAGCGTTTCGGGGCCAACGTCCTGACTTTC. It is translated as CASRRQRFGANVLTF.